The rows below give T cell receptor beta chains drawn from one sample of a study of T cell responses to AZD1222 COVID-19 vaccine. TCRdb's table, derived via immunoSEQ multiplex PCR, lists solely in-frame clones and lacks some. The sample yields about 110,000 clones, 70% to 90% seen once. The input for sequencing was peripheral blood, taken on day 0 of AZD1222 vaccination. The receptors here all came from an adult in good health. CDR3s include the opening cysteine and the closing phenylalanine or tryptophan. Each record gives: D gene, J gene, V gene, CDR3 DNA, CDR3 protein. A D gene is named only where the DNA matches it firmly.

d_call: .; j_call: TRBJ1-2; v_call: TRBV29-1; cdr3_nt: TGCAGCGGGGAAGGAAATAACTATGGCTACACCTTC; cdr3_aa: CSGEGNNYGYTF
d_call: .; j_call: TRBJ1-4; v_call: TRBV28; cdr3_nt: TGTGCCAGCAGCAGAAATGAAAAACTGTTTTTT; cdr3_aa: CASSRNEKLFF
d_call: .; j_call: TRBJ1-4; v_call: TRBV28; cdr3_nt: TGTGCCAGCAGTTTACCCCCGTGGGGGAGCGCAACTAATGAAAAACTGTTTTTT; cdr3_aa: CASSLPPWGSATNEKLFF
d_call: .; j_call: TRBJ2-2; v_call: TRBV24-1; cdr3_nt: TGTGCCACCAGTAATGCGGGGCCCCTACCGGGGGAGCTGTTTTTT; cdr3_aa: CATSNAGPLPGELFF
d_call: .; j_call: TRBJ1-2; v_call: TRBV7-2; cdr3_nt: TGTGCCAGCACCCTTGAGCCTTCAGGCACTGGCTACACCTTC; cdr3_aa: CASTLEPSGTGYTF
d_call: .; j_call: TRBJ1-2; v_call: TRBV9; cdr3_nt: TGTGCCAGCAGCTCAACAGGGAGCTATGGCTACACCTTC; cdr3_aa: CASSSTGSYGYTF
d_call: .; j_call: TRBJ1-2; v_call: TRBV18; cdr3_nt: TGTGCCAGCTCACTTATAACTACCGGGAGCTCCAACTATGGCTACACCTTC; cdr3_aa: CASSLITTGSSNYGYTF
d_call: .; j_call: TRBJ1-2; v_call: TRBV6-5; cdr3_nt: TGTGCCAGCGGGGTGGGCCCTAACTATGGCTACACCTTC; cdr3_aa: CASGVGPNYGYTF
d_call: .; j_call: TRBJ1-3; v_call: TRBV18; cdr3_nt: TGTGCCAGCTCACCTACTAACAGCGGGGACACCATATATTTT; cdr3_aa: CASSPTNSGDTIYF
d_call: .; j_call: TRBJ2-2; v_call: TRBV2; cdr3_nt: TGTGCCAGCAGTCAGGCAACAGCGGACACCGGGGAGCTGTTTTTT; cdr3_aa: CASSQATADTGELFF
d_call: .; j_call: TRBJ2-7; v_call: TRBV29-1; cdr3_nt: TGCAGCGTAGCGCCCGACGAGCAGTACTTC; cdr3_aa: CSVAPDEQYF
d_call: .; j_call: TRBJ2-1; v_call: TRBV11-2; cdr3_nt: TGTGCCAGCAGCTTAGTATCTGAAATTCGCTACAATGAGCAGTTCTTC; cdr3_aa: CASSLVSEIRYNEQFF
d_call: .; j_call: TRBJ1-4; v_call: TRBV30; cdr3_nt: TGTGCCTGGACCCAGGGATTAAATGAAAAACTGTTTTTT; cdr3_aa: CAWTQGLNEKLFF
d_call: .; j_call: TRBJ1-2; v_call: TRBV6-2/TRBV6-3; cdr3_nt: TGTGCCAGCAGTTACGTCGGATCAGCTGGCTACACCTTC; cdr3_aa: CASSYVGSAGYTF
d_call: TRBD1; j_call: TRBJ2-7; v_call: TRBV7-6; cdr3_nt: TGTGCCAGCAGCTTAGCCAACCCTGGGACAGGATTCGAGCAGTACTTC; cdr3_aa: CASSLANPGTGFEQYF
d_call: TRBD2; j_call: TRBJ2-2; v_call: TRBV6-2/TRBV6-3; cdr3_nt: TGTGCCAGCAGTCTGCGGGGGGCCCCACGGGAAGGGGAGCTGTTTTTT; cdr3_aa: CASSLRGAPREGELFF
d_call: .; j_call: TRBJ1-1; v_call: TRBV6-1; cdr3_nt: TGTGCCAGCAGTGAAGCGTGGAGTGCGATCGCTGAAGCTTTCTTT; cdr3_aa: CASSEAWSAIAEAFF